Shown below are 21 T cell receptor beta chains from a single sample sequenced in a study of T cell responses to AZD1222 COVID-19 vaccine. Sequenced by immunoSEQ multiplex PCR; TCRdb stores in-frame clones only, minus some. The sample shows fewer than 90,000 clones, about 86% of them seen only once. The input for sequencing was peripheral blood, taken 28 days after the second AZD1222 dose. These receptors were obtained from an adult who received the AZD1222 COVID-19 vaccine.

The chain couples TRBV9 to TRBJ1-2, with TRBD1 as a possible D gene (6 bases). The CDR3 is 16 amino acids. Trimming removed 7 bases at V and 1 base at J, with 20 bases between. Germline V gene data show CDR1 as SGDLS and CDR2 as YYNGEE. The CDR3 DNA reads TGTGCCAGCGAAGGGGGAAGATCGGGTATTAACTATGGCTACACCTTC. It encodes CASEGGRSGINYGYTF. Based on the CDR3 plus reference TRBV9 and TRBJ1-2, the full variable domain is DSGVTQTPKHLITATGQRVTLRCSPRSGDLSVYWYQQSLDQGLQFLIQYYNGEERAKGNILERFSAQQFPDLHSELNLSSLELGDSALYFCASEGGRSGINYGYTFGSGTRLTVV.

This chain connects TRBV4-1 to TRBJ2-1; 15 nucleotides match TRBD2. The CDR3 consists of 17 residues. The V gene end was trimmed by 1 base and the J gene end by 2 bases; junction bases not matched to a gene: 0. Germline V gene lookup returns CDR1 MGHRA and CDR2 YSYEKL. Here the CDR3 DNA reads TGCGCCAGCAGCCAAGGGACTAGCGGGGGGGCCTACAATGAGCAGTTCTTC. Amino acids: CASSQGTSGGAYNEQFF.

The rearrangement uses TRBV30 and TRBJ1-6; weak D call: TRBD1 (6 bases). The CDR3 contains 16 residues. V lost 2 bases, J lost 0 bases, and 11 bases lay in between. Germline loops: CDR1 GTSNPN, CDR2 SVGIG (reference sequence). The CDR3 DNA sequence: TGTGCCTGGAGTAGGGGGGGGAGCTCCTATAATTCACCCCTCCACTTT. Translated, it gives CAWSRGGSSYNSPLHF.

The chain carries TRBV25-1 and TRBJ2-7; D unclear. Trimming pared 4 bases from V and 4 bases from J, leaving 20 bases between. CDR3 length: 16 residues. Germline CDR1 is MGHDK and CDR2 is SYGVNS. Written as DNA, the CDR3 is TGTGCCAGCAGTGCCCCCGGCGGCTGGCTCGGGTACGAGCAGTACTTC. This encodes CASSAPGGWLGYEQYF.

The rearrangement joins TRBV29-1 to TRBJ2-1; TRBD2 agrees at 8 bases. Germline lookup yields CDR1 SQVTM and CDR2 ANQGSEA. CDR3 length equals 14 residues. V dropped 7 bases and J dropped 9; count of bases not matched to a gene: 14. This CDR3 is CSATSGLAFGEQFF. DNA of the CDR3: TGCAGCGCCACTAGCGGCCTGGCTTTTGGTGAGCAGTTCTTC.

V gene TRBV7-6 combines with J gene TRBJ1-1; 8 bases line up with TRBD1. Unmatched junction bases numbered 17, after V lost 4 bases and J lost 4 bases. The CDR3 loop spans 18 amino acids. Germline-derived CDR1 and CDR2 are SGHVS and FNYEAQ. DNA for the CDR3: TGTGCCAGCAGCTCCCGGAACGGACAGGGAAGAGTTTCCACTGAAGCTTTCTTT. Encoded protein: CASSSRNGQGRVSTEAFF. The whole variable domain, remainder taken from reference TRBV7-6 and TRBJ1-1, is GAGVSQSPRYKVTKRGQDVALRCDPISGHVSLYWYRQALGQGPEFLTYFNYEAQQDKSGLPNDRFSAERPEGSISTLTIQRTEQRDSAMYRCASSSRNGQGRVSTEAFFGQGTRLTVV.

The CDR3 DNA sequence: TGCGCCAGCAGCCAAGGACATTCCACAGATACGCAGTATTTT. Residues: CASSQGHSTDTQYF. This chain uses TRBV4-1 with TRBJ2-3; D is undetermined. Germline lookup yields CDR1 MGHRA and CDR2 YSYEKL. The CDR3 is 14 residues long. Trimming removed 1 base at V and 2 bases at J, with 7 bases between.

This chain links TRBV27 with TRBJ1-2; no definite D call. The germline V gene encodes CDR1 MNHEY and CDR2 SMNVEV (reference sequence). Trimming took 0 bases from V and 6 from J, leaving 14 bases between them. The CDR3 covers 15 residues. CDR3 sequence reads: CASSLSRLGWNGYTF. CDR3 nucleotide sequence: TGTGCCAGCAGTTTATCGCGTTTGGGGTGGAATGGCTACACCTTC.

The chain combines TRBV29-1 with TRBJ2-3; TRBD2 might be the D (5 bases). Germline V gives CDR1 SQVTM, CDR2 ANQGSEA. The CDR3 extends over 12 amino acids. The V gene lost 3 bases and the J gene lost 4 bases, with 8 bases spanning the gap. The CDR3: CSVDGVADTQYF. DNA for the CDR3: TGCAGCGTTGACGGGGTGGCAGATACGCAGTATTTT.

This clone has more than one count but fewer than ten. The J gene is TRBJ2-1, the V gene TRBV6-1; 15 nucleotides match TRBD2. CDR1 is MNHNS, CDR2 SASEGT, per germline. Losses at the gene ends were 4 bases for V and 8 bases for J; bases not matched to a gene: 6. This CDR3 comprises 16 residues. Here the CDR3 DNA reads TGTGCCAGCAGTGCCGGGACTAGCGGGGGGCCTGATGAGCAGTTCTTC. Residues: CASSAGTSGGPDEQFF.

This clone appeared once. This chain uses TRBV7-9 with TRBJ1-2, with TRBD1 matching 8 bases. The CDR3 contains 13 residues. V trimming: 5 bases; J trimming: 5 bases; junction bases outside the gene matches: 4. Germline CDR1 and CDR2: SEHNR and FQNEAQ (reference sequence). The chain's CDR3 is CASSPDRVYGYTF. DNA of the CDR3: TGTGCCAGCAGCCCGGACAGGGTATATGGCTACACCTTC. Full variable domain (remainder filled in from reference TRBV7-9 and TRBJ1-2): DTGVSQNPRHKITKRGQNVTFRCDPISEHNRLYWYRQTLGQGPEFLTYFQNEAQLEKSRLLSDRFSAERPKGSFSTLEIQRTEQGDSAMYLCASSPDRVYGYTFGSGTRLTVV.

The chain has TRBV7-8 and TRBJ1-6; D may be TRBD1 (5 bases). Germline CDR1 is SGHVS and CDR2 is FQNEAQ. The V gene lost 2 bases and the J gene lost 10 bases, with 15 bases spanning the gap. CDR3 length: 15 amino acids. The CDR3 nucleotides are TGTGCCAGCAGCTTATATCAGGGCCTACGCTCACCCCTCCACTTT. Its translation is CASSLYQGLRSPLHF.

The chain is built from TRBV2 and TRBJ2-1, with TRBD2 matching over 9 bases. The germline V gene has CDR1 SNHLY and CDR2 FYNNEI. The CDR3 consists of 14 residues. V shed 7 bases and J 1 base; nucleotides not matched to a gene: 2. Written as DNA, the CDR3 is TGTGCCAGCAAGCGGGAGGCGTCCTACAATGAGCAGTTCTTC. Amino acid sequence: CASKREASYNEQFF. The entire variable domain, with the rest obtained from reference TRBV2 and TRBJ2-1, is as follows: EPEVTQTPSHQVTQMGQEVILRCVPISNHLYFYWYRQILGQKVEFLVSFYNNEISEKSEIFDDQFSVERPDGSNFTLKIRSTKLEDSAMYFCASKREASYNEQFFGPGTRLTVL.

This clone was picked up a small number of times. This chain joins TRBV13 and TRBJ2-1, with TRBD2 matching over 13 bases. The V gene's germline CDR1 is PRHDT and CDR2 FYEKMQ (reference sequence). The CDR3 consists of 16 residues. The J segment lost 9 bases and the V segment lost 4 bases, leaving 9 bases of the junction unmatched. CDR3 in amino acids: CASSSSGTSGIGEQFF. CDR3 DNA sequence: TGTGCCAGCAGCTCCTCCGGGACTAGCGGGATAGGTGAGCAGTTCTTC.

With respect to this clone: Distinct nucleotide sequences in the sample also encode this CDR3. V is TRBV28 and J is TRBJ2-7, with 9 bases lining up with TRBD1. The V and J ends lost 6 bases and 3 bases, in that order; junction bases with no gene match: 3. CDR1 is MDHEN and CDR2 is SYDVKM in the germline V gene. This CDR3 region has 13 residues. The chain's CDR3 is CASSSGQGYEQYF. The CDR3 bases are TGTGCCAGCAGCTCGGGACAGGGCTACGAGCAGTACTTC.

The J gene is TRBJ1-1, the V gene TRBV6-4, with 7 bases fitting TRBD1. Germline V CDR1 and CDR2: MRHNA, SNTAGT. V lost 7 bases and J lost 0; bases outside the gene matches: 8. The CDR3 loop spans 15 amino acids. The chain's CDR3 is CASTWTGNMNTEAFF. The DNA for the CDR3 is TGTGCCAGCACCTGGACAGGCAACATGAACACTGAAGCTTTCTTT.

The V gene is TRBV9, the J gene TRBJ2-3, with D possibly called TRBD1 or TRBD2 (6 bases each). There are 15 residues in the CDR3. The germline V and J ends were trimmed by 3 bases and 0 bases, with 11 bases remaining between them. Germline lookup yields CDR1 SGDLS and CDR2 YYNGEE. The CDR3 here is CASSGGAASTDTQYF. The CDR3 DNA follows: TGTGCCAGCAGCGGGGGGGCTGCTAGCACAGATACGCAGTATTTT.

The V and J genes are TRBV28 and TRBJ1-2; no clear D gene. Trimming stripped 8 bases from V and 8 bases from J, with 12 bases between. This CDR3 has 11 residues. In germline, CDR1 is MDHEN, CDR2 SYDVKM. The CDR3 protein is CASQEIAGYTF. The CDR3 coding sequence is TGTGCCAGCCAGGAGATTGCAGGCTACACCTTC.

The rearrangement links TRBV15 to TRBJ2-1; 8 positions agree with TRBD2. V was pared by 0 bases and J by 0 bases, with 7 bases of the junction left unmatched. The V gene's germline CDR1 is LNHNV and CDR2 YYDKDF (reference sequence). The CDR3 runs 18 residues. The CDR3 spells CATSRDLGREASYNEQFF. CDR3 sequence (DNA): TGTGCCACCAGCAGAGATCTGGGGCGGGAGGCCTCCTACAATGAGCAGTTCTTC.

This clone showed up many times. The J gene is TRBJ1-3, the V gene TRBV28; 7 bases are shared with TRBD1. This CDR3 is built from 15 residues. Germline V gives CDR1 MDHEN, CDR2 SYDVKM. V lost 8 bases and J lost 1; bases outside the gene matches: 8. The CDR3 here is CASLTGIPSGNTIYF. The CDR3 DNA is TGTGCCAGCTTGACAGGGATCCCTTCTGGAAACACCATATATTTT.

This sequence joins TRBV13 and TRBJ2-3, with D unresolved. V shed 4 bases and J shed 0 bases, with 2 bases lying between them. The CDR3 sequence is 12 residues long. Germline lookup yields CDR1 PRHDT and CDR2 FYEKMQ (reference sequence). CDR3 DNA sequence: TGTGCCAGCAGCTCTAGCACAGATACGCAGTATTTT. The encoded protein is CASSSSTDTQYF. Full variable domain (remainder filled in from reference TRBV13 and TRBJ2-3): AAGVIQSPRHLIKEKRETATLKCYPIPRHDTVYWYQQGPGQDPQFLISFYEKMQSDKGSIPDRFSAQQFSDYHSELNMSSLELGDSALYFCASSSSTDTQYFGPGTRLTVL.